Each of the 15 T cell receptor beta chains below was sequenced from the same sample in a study of human T cells and chemical hapten exposure. TCRdb processed the RACE reads anew with MiXCR; each CDR3 protein has one entry. Here the sample spans 60,000 to 65,000 distinct CDR3 sequences, 11% being singletons. The time point here: patch test 3, about 24 weeks after DPC sensitization. The sample's treatment: therapeutic diphenylcyclopropenone sensitization with weekly scalp DPC. The input for sequencing was whole blood, taken in connection with sensitization to the hapten diphenylcyclopropenone (DPC). These TCRs come from a woman younger than 45 with alopecia areata. Some clones in this sample may be carry-over from other donors' samples.

This rearrangement joins TRBV11-3 to TRBJ2-5; D gene uncertain. Trimming took off 0 bases at V and 10 bases at J, with 6 bases between the two ends. CDR1 and CDR2 from the germline V gene are SGHNT and YENEEA. There are 11 residues in the CDR3. This CDR3 reads CASSLDQFQYF. CDR3 nucleotides: TGTGCCAGCAGCTTAGACCAGTTCCAGTACTTC.

The table lists this clonotype with a few counts. The rearrangement joins TRBV10-3 to TRBJ2-3, with 8 bases aligning to TRBD1. The V gene's germline CDR1 is ENHRY and CDR2 SYGVKD. The CDR3 is 15 residues long. The V and J ends lost 5 bases and 2 bases, in that order; junction bases with no gene match: 6. CDR3 sequence reads: CAISRPGGLTDTQYF. The CDR3, as DNA: TGTGCCATCAGTAGACCAGGGGGCCTCACAGATACGCAGTATTTT.

There are a few counts of this clonotype. The chain is built from TRBV4-2 and TRBJ2-1, with 9 bases that match TRBD2. The CDR3 is 16 residues long. Germline lookup yields CDR1 LGHNA and CDR2 YNFKEQ. J lost 8 bases, V lost 1 base, and 9 bases had no gene match. The CDR3: CASSQGGRGGAYEQFF. CDR3 DNA sequence: TGTGCCAGCAGCCAAGGAGGGCGGGGGGGCGCGTATGAGCAGTTCTTC.

The chain employs TRBV28 and TRBJ2-1, with D hard to call. The length of the CDR3 is 14 residues. The V gene lost 2 bases and the J gene lost 0 bases, with 5 bases spanning the gap. Germline assignment: CDR1 MDHEN and CDR2 SYDVKM. CDR3 residues: CASSLQSSYNEQFF. CDR3 sequence (DNA): TGTGCCAGCAGTTTACAGAGCTCCTACAATGAGCAGTTCTTC.

This clonotype was seen a handful of times. V gene TRBV5-4 combines with J gene TRBJ1-4; 10 nucleotides align to TRBD1. CDR1 is SGHNT and CDR2 is YYREEE in the germline V gene (reference sequence). This CDR3 spans 14 amino acids. J was trimmed by 8 bases and V by 4 bases; bases with no gene match: 5. CDR3: CASSRQGAVEKLFF. CDR3 nucleotide sequence: TGTGCCAGCAGCCGACAGGGGGCCGTAGAAAAACTGTTTTTT. Complete variable domain (other parts from reference TRBV5-4 and TRBJ1-4): ETGVTQSPTHLIKTRGQQVTLRCSSQSGHNTVSWYQQALGQGPQFIFQYYREEENGRGNFPPRFSGLQFPNYSSELNVNALELDDSALYLCASSRQGAVEKLFFGSGTQLSVL.

This clonotype was recorded a few times. This rearrangement joins TRBV7-2 to TRBJ2-7; D may be TRBD1 (6 bases). CDR1 is SGHTA, CDR2 FQGNSA, per germline. V lost 2 bases and J 2 bases, leaving 31 bases between the germline ends. CDR3 length: 21 amino acids. CDR3 nucleotide sequence: TGTGCCAGCAGCTTAATCCCTTCGGGATATCTCCAGGACAGAATAGCCTACGAGCAGTACTTC. Amino acid sequence: CASSLIPSGYLQDRIAYEQYF.

This clonotype was found once. The chain recombines TRBV18 with TRBJ2-5, with 7 bases that match TRBD1. Germline V gene lookup returns CDR1 KGHSH and CDR2 LQKENI. CDR3 length: 15 amino acids. Trimming at V came to 3 bases and at J to 2 bases, leaving 6 bases not matched to a gene. CDR3 region: CASSPRQGKQETQYF. In DNA, the CDR3 is TGTGCCAGCTCACCTAGACAGGGAAAACAAGAGACCCAGTACTTC.

This clonotype was picked up one time. V usage is TRBV6-5 and J usage is TRBJ2-4; 9 bases fit TRBD1. The V segment lost 6 bases and the J segment 9 bases; nucleotides outside the gene matches: 9. Germline V gene data show CDR1 as MNHEY and CDR2 as SVGAGI. This CDR3 comprises 14 residues. CDR3 sequence: CASSPHRGRRIQYF. CDR3 sequence (DNA): TGTGCCAGCAGCCCGCACAGGGGGCGCCGCATTCAGTACTTC.

This clonotype was seen a few times. CDR3 in amino acids: CASSQGGQLNSPLHF. The CDR3 region has the DNA TGTGCCAGCAGCCAAGGGGGACAGTTGAATTCACCCCTCCACTTT. The chain combines TRBV3-1 with TRBJ1-6; 7 bases match TRBD1. Germline values: CDR1 LGHDT, CDR2 YNNKEL (reference sequence). This CDR3 spans 15 amino acids. V trimming: 1 base; J trimming: 7 bases; junction bases outside the gene matches: 4. The full variable domain, rest sourced from reference TRBV3-1 and TRBJ1-6, is DTAVSQTPKYLVTQMGNDKSIKCEQNLGHDTMYWYKQDSKKFLKIMFSYNNKELIINETVPNRFSPKSPDKAHLNLHINSLELGDSAVYFCASSQGGQLNSPLHFGNGTRLTVT.

This clonotype was seen at least ten times. The J gene is TRBJ2-7, the V gene TRBV11-3; D gene ambiguous. Germline assignment: CDR1 SGHNT and CDR2 YENEEA. The CDR3 sequence is 11 residues long. V gave up 4 bases and J gave up 1 base, with 2 bases separating them. The CDR3 sequence: CASSSSYEQYF. The CDR3 DNA is TGTGCCAGCAGCTCTTCCTACGAGCAGTACTTC. Complete variable domain (other parts from reference TRBV11-3 and TRBJ2-7): EAGVVQSPRYKIIEKKQPVAFWCNPISGHNTLYWYLQNLGQGPELLIRYENEEAVDDSQLPKDRFSAERLKGVDSTLKIQPAELGDSAVYLCASSSSYEQYFGPGTRLTVT.

This clonotype was picked up many times. The chain joins TRBV4-3 to TRBJ2-7; unclear D gene. This CDR3 comprises 16 residues. Trimming left V 0 bases short and J 3 bases short, with 15 bases between. Germline CDR1 and CDR2: LGHNA and YSLEER. CDR3 residues: CASSQDQMDGFYEQYF. CDR3 in DNA: TGCGCCAGCAGCCAAGATCAAATGGACGGATTCTACGAGCAGTACTTC.

This clonotype was found many times. The chain joins TRBV7-9 to TRBJ2-5; no reliable D call. The CDR3 is 11 residues long. CDR1 is SEHNR and CDR2 is FQNEAQ in the germline V gene (reference sequence). V lost 3 bases and J lost 5, with 4 bases in between. The CDR3 region is CASSFAETQYF. Written as DNA, the CDR3 is TGTGCCAGCAGCTTCGCTGAGACCCAGTACTTC.

The V gene is TRBV27, the J gene TRBJ2-7; D gene ambiguous. The germline V gene has CDR1 MNHEY and CDR2 SMNVEV (reference sequence). V was pared by 4 bases and J by 3 bases, with 16 bases between. The CDR3 extends over 15 amino acids. CDR3 nucleotides: TGTGCCAGCAGTTCCCGGGCGGATCTGCACTACGAGCAGTACTTC. Amino acids: CASSSRADLHYEQYF.

The rearrangement uses TRBV6-2 or TRBV6-3 and TRBJ2-7, with 8 bases matching TRBD1. Germline-derived CDR1 and CDR2 are MNHEY and SVGEGT. CDR3 length equals 15 residues. Unmatched junction bases numbered 9, after V lost 6 bases and J lost 2 bases. The CDR3 spells CASRPQGEFTYEQYF. The CDR3 nucleotides are TGTGCCAGCAGACCACAGGGGGAGTTCACCTACGAGCAGTACTTC.

This clonotype was detected many times. The chain recombines TRBV2 with TRBJ1-5, with TRBD1 identical over 9 bases. CDR1 is SNHLY and CDR2 is FYNNEI in the germline V gene. This CDR3 is built from 14 residues. V shed 7 bases, J shed 10 bases, and the junction held 11 bases outside the gene matches. The chain's CDR3 is CASKLGDRAAPQHF. CDR3 nucleotides: TGTGCCAGCAAACTAGGGGACAGGGCGGCTCCCCAGCATTTT.